The 5 T cell receptor beta chains in this list originate from one sample, sequenced in a study of T-cell reconstitution after alpha-beta-depleted transplantation in children. TCRbeta library construction was performed incorporating unique molecular identifiers. TCRdb processed the PCR reads anew with MiXCR; each CDR3 protein has one entry. The sample records about 58,000 distinct CDR3 sequences, 40% to 45% being singletons. The sequencing used PBMCs, mostly from graft donor cells, collected 360 days after TCRalphabeta/CD19-depleted stem cell transplant. Receptors were obtained from a male patient younger than 18 who had a stem cell transplant for acute lymphoblastic leukemia, so the T cells may come from the graft donor.

The rearrangement joins TRBV29-1 to TRBJ2-3, with no clear D. The germline V gene encodes CDR1 SQVTM and CDR2 ANQGSEA. V dropped 3 bases and J dropped 2 bases, with 12 bases sitting between them. This CDR3 comprises 14 residues. CDR3 loop: CSVETRPLTDTQYF. The CDR3 DNA is TGCAGCGTTGAGACAAGGCCCCTCACAGATACGCAGTATTTT.

The V gene is TRBV20-1, the J gene TRBJ2-1; either TRBD1 or TRBD2 may fit D (5 bases each). Germline loops: CDR1 DFQATT, CDR2 SNEGSKA (reference sequence). V was clipped by 3 bases and J by 7 bases, with 13 bases between them. The CDR3 runs to 13 residues. The CDR3 bases are TGCAGTGCTAGTGGGGGAACTTCGAATGAGCAGTTCTTC. Translation: CSASGGTSNEQFF.

The chain combines TRBV12-3 or TRBV12-4 with TRBJ1-2; D not certain. CDR3 length: 12 residues. V was shortened by 7 bases and J by 4 bases, with 10 bases between the two germline ends. The DNA of the CDR3 is TGTGCCAGCACCCCGGGCTTCTATGGCTACACCTTC. As protein: CASTPGFYGYTF.

This chain links TRBV28 with TRBJ2-7, with 9 bases aligning to TRBD1. V lost 8 bases and J lost 3; bases outside the gene matches: 5. The V gene's germline CDR1 is MDHEN and CDR2 SYDVKM. This CDR3 is built from 13 residues. CDR3 coding DNA: TGTGCCAGCCTGGGACAGGGTTTCTACGAGCAGTACTTC. Translating it yields CASLGQGFYEQYF.

The count of this clonotype is one. The chain carries TRBV12-3 or TRBV12-4 and TRBJ1-2; D call uncertain. The CDR3 length is 15 residues. V gave up 6 bases and J gave up 4 bases, with 18 bases separating them. The CDR3 sequence is CASSPTMELGYGYTF. The CDR3 nucleotides read TGTGCCAGCAGCCCAACAATGGAATTGGGCTATGGCTACACCTTC.